This passage covers 11 T cell receptor beta chains from one sample sequenced in a study of T cell responses to AZD1222 COVID-19 vaccine. Clones were read by immunoSEQ multiplex PCR, and TCRdb kept only the in-frame ones, dropping some. Here the sample spans under 150,000 clones, roughly nine tenths being singletons. Sequenced here: peripheral blood, sampled 28 days after the second AZD1222 dose. All receptors come from an adult who received the AZD1222 COVID-19 vaccine.

J is TRBJ2-1 and V is TRBV2, with TRBD2 identical over 10 bases. With V trimmed by 4 bases and J by 9 bases, 9 bases remained unmatched. The CDR3 spans 15 residues. Germline V gives CDR1 SNHLY, CDR2 FYNNEI. The CDR3: CASSVERGGRIEQFF. DNA of the CDR3: TGTGCCAGCAGTGTGGAGCGGGGGGGCCGAATTGAGCAGTTCTTC.

This clone appeared a few times. The V gene is TRBV11-2, the J gene TRBJ1-1; TRBD1 aligns across 10 bases. This CDR3 is built from 15 residues. Germline V gives CDR1 SGHAT, CDR2 FQNNGV. Trimming removed 5 bases from V and 6 bases from J; junction bases left unmatched: 9. Here the CDR3 reads CASSRRQGALSEAFF. The CDR3 DNA sequence: TGTGCCAGCAGCCGGCGACAGGGGGCACTATCTGAAGCTTTCTTT.

The gene calls are TRBV27 and TRBJ2-1; TRBD2 agrees at 8 bases. Germline CDR1 reads MNHEY; CDR2 reads SMNVEV (reference sequence). J was trimmed by 7 bases and V by 1 base; bases with no gene match: 6. The CDR3 totals 15 residues. Here the CDR3 reads CASSLFSGVGNEQFF. In DNA, the CDR3 is TGTGCCAGCAGTTTATTTAGCGGGGTGGGGAATGAGCAGTTCTTC.

This clone has just a few counts. The rearrangement links TRBV19 to TRBJ1-5; D gene unclear. The V and J ends lost 3 bases and 4 bases respectively, with 10 bases between them. The germline V gene encodes CDR1 LNHDA and CDR2 SQIVND (reference sequence). This CDR3 spans 14 amino acids. The CDR3 DNA reads as TGTGCCAGTAGTATGGGATACAGAAATCAGCCCCAGCATTTT. Its protein is CASSMGYRNQPQHF.

The chain couples TRBV28 to TRBJ1-6; D ambiguous. Trimming cost V 5 bases and J 9 bases, with 14 bases left between them. This CDR3 spans 14 amino acids. CDR1 is MDHEN, CDR2 SYDVKM, per germline. The CDR3 spells CASSEGRVGSPLHF. The DNA for the CDR3 is TGTGCCAGCAGTGAAGGGAGGGTAGGTTCACCCCTCCACTTT.

The chain carries TRBV5-1 and TRBJ1-4; 11 bases line up with TRBD1. Germline CDR1 SGHRS, CDR2 YFSETQ. This CDR3 has 15 residues. The V segment lost 5 bases and the J segment 7 bases; nucleotides outside the gene matches: 7. The CDR3 nucleotides read TGCGCCAGCAGACCCTCCGGGACAGGGGGTGAAAAACTGTTTTTT. It encodes CASRPSGTGGEKLFF.

The chain recombines TRBV7-3 with TRBJ2-7; 7 nucleotides match TRBD1. The CDR3 is 17 amino acids. Germline V lookup: CDR1 SGHTA, CDR2 FQGTGA. Unmatched junction bases numbered 11, after V lost 2 bases and J lost 1 base. CDR3 DNA: TGTGCCAGCAGCTTACTGAGGGGGCCCTTCGATTCCTACGAGCAGTACTTC. This translates into CASSLLRGPFDSYEQYF.

The chain joins TRBV6-5 to TRBJ1-2; D gene unclear. Deletions cut 5 bases from V and 8 bases from J, with 18 bases between. Per the germline V gene, CDR1 is MNHEY and CDR2 is SVGAGI. The CDR3 extends over 14 amino acids. In DNA form, the CDR3 reads TGTGCCAGCAGTAGAAACGGCCCGGAGGCGGGCTACACCTTC. Translating gives CASSRNGPEAGYTF.

The chain employs TRBV29-1 and TRBJ1-2; D possibly corresponds to TRBD1 (6 bases). Per the germline V gene, CDR1 is SQVTM and CDR2 is ANQGSEA. With 0 bases removed from V and 8 bases from J, the gap between germline ends came to 19 bases. The CDR3 spans 15 residues. CDR3 amino acids: CSVEDSPWGAEGYTF. CDR3 nucleotides: TGCAGCGTTGAAGATAGCCCTTGGGGGGCGGAAGGCTACACCTTC.

J is TRBJ1-4 and V is TRBV9, with D perhaps TRBD1 (5 bases). CDR3 length: 16 amino acids. Trimming removed 2 bases at V and 2 bases at J, with 13 bases between. Germline-derived CDR1 and CDR2 are SGDLS and YYNGEE. The CDR3 sequence is CASSVEPGLTNEKLFF. For the CDR3, the DNA is TGTGCCAGCAGCGTCGAACCGGGACTCACTAATGAAAAACTGTTTTTT.

The chain combines TRBV4-1 with TRBJ1-2; 10 bases map to TRBD1. The CDR3 runs 16 residues. V shed 3 bases, J shed 4 bases, and the junction held 8 bases outside the gene matches. Germline V gives CDR1 MGHRA, CDR2 YSYEKL. The CDR3 protein is CASSHALRQGAYGYTF. The DNA for the CDR3 is TGCGCCAGCAGCCATGCCCTACGACAGGGGGCCTATGGCTACACCTTC.